These 17 T cell receptor beta chains originate from one sample sequenced in a study of breast tumors, draining lymph nodes, adjacent tissues. One entry per CDR3 protein results from TCRdb running MiXCR on the multiplex PCR reads. This table holds around 70,000 distinct CDR3 sequences, less than 45% found once. Sample: breast tumor tissue. Receptors originate from a female donor with breast cancer. Some clones in this sample may be carry-over from other donors' samples.

The chain is built from TRBV2 and TRBJ1-6; TRBD1 is a possible D gene (5 bases). V was trimmed by 7 bases and J by 13 bases, leaving 17 bases between them. Germline CDR1 reads SNHLY; CDR2 reads FYNNEI. The CDR3 covers 13 residues. In DNA form, the CDR3 reads TGTGCCAGCAAATCGGGAGAGGCAGGGCCCCTCCACTTT. This gives the protein CASKSGEAGPLHF.

The chain couples TRBV15 to TRBJ2-3; 9 nucleotides match TRBD1. CDR3 length: 15 amino acids. Germline trimming cut 6 bases from V and 5 bases from J; bases unmatched to any gene: 9. Germline lookup yields CDR1 LNHNV and CDR2 YYDKDF (reference sequence). CDR3 DNA: TGTGCCACCAGGGAAGTCAGGACAGGGGTAGATACGCAGTATTTT. Translated: CATREVRTGVDTQYF.

As DNA, the CDR3 is TGTGCCACCAGTGATAAAGGTTACGAGCAGTACTTC. It translates to CATSDKGYEQYF. The V call is TRBV24-1, the J call TRBJ2-7, with no clear D. Germline V gives CDR1 KGHDR, CDR2 SFDVKD. This CDR3 comprises 12 residues. Between the trimmed V and J ends, which lost 3 bases and 4 bases, there was a span of 6 bases.

This clonotype was detected many times. V is TRBV5-6 and J is TRBJ2-1; possibly TRBD2 for D (6 bases). CDR1 SGHDT and CDR2 YYEEEE come from the germline V gene. With 4 bases removed from V and 11 bases from J, the gap between germline ends came to 10 bases. This CDR3 contains 11 residues. This chain's CDR3 is CASSDREKQFF. DNA of the CDR3: TGTGCCAGCAGCGACCGGGAGAAGCAGTTCTTC.

This clonotype showed up many times. The rearrangement uses TRBV30 and TRBJ1-2; D is unclear. V was trimmed by 3 bases and J by 5 bases, leaving 7 bases between them. Germline lookup yields CDR1 GTSNPN and CDR2 SVGIG (reference sequence). This CDR3 spans 11 amino acids. The CDR3: CAWSVRYGYTF. The CDR3 DNA reads as TGTGCCTGGAGCGTGAGGTATGGCTACACCTTC.

About this clonotype itself: A junction boundary mismatches the germline segment, possibly from a read error. This chain uses TRBV6-5 with TRBJ2-7; 7 positions agree with TRBD2. The CDR3 extends over 17 amino acids. Germline V gene lookup returns CDR1 MNHEY and CDR2 SVGAGI. CDR3 nucleotide sequence: TGTGCCAGCAGTCACTCGAAGATAGGCGGGAGTGCCTACGAGCAGTACTTC. It specifies CASSHSKIGGSAYEQYF.

In its sample, this clonotype was seen a few times. This chain links TRBV6-2 or TRBV6-3 with TRBJ2-1, with D tentatively TRBD2 (7 bases). Trimming pared 5 bases from V and 9 bases from J, leaving 17 bases between. The germline V gene has CDR1 MNHEY and CDR2 SVGEGT. The CDR3 is 14 amino acids. Here the CDR3 reads CASSLQTRGAEQFF. In DNA, the CDR3 is TGTGCCAGCAGTCTACAGACCCGGGGGGCTGAGCAGTTCTTC.

V and J are TRBV7-9 and TRBJ1-2, with 10 bases identical to TRBD1. CDR1 and CDR2 (germline): SEHNR, FQNEAQ (reference sequence). The CDR3 has 16 residues. The V gene end was trimmed by 4 bases and the J gene end by 5 bases; junction bases not matched to a gene: 10. The CDR3 sequence: CASSSTGTGVGYGYTF. Written as DNA, the CDR3 is TGTGCCAGCAGCTCGACCGGGACAGGGGTAGGGTATGGCTACACCTTC.

This clonotype occurred a few times. The rearrangement joins TRBV5-4 to TRBJ1-1; no clear D gene. Trimming removed 0 bases at V and 2 bases at J, with 5 bases between. In germline, CDR1 is SGHNT, CDR2 YYREEE (reference sequence). CDR3 length equals 13 residues. The CDR3: CASSLEGNTEAFF. CDR3 in DNA: TGTGCCAGCAGCTTGGAAGGAAACACTGAAGCTTTCTTT.

About this clonotype itself: A much larger clone is a single base away; this may be a read error. The chain employs TRBV7-2 and TRBJ1-2; 9 nucleotides align to TRBD1. CDR1 is SGHTA and CDR2 is FQGNSA in the germline V gene. This CDR3 spans 15 amino acids. CDR3 residues: CASSSAGQGLGGYPF. Written as DNA, the CDR3 is TGTGCCAGCAGCTCGGCGGGACAGGGACTGGGAGGCTACCCCTTC.

This clonotype has at least ten counts. This sequence joins TRBV20-1 and TRBJ1-6, with 8 bases fitting TRBD1. Germline V gives CDR1 DFQATT, CDR2 SNEGSKA (reference sequence). The CDR3 loop spans 15 amino acids. V lost 2 bases to trimming and J lost 7 bases; unmatched junction nucleotides: 7. The DNA for the CDR3 is TGCAGTGCTAGACAGGGGGCGACTGGAAATTCACCCCTCCACTTT. This encodes CSARQGATGNSPLHF.

In its sample, this clonotype was seen many times. The chain couples TRBV5-1 to TRBJ1-4, with 7 positions matching TRBD1. J was trimmed by 7 bases and V by 4 bases; bases with no gene match: 10. Germline CDR1 reads SGHRS; CDR2 reads YFSETQ. CDR3 size: 15 residues. DNA for the CDR3: TGCGCCAGCAGCCGTACAGGGGAAGGGGGTGAAAAACTGTTTTTT. Translating gives CASSRTGEGGEKLFF. The whole variable domain, filled in from reference TRBV5-1 and TRBJ1-4, reads KAGVTQTPRYLIKTRGQQVTLSCSPISGHRSVSWYQQTPGQGLQFLFEYFSETQRNKGNFPGRFSGRQFSNSRSEMNVSTLELGDSALYLCASSRTGEGGEKLFFGSGTQLSVL.

The J gene is TRBJ1-4, the V gene TRBV20-1; a possible D gene is TRBD1 (6 bases). This CDR3 has 14 amino acids. Trimming pared 0 bases from V and 8 bases from J, leaving 13 bases between. Germline values: CDR1 DFQATT, CDR2 SNEGSKA (reference sequence). The CDR3 loop reads CSARDPTGIEKLFF. CDR3 bases: TGCAGTGCTAGAGATCCTACAGGGATCGAAAAACTGTTTTTT.

This clonotype occurred many times. This sequence joins TRBV3-1 and TRBJ1-2, with TRBD1 matching over 7 bases. Trimming removed 1 base from V and 5 bases from J; junction bases left unmatched: 4. This CDR3 has 14 amino acids. Germline CDR1 reads LGHDT; CDR2 reads YNNKEL (reference sequence). Here the CDR3 DNA reads TGTGCCAGCAGCCAAGTGACAGGGAGTTATGGCTACACCTTC. Translated, it gives CASSQVTGSYGYTF.

This rearrangement joins TRBV9 to TRBJ2-2; D is perhaps TRBD2 (6 bases). Germline CDR1 is SGDLS and CDR2 is YYNGEE. Trimming took off 3 bases at V and 5 bases at J, with 14 bases between the two ends. This CDR3 comprises 15 residues. CDR3: CASSESTGETGELFF. In DNA, the CDR3 is TGTGCCAGCAGCGAGTCCACGGGGGAAACCGGGGAGCTGTTTTTT.

This clonotype has ten or more counts. The genes are TRBV14 and TRBJ2-7; unclear D gene. CDR1 is SGHDN and CDR2 is FVKESK in the germline V gene. The CDR3 covers 12 residues. V was trimmed by 4 bases and J by 3 bases, leaving 7 bases between them. CDR3 amino acids: CASSPHNYEQYF. CDR3 nucleotides: TGTGCCAGCAGCCCCCACAACTACGAGCAGTACTTC. The variable domain in full, completed from reference TRBV14 and TRBJ2-7, reads EAGVTQFPSHSVIEKGQTVTLRCDPISGHDNLYWYRRVMGKEIKFLLHFVKESKQDESGMPNNRFLAERTGGTYSTLKVQPAELEDSGVYFCASSPHNYEQYFGPGTRLTVT.

To note about this clonotype: This could be a read error, since a much larger clone is one nucleotide away. The rearrangement joins TRBV4-2 to TRBJ2-3; D is perhaps TRBD2 (7 bases). Germline CDR1 LGHNA, CDR2 YNFKEQ. V was cut by 4 bases and J by 4 bases, with 15 bases left in between. This CDR3 has 15 amino acids. The CDR3 region has the DNA TGTGCCAGCAGCCCAAGGGGGGGGGCCCCAGATACGCAGTATTTT. This sequence encodes CASSPRGGAPDTQYF.